Detailed here is one T cell receptor (beta chain). Germline V lookup: CDR1 PRHDT, CDR2 FYEKMQ (reference sequence). The CDR3 consists of 14 residues. V lost 5 bases to trimming and J lost 2 bases; unmatched junction nucleotides: 5. This record comes from a study of PD-L1 blockade in urothelial cancer. About the study: Prior exposure to chemotherapy in patients amounted to 0 to 3 regimens received.

Repertoires were generated with immunoSEQ multiplex PCR, while TCRdb's copy carries only in-frame clones and drops some. Found here are 80,000 to 130,000 clones, 90% to 95% of them singletons; the top ten hold almost 0.95%. Sequenced material: PBMCs, taken around atezolizumab (anti-PD-L1) treatment. The chain links TRBV13 to TRBJ1-2, with 7 bases that match TRBD1. The sequence derives from a woman over 75 with urothelial cancer. The CDR3 region has the DNA TGTGCCAGCAGCGAGGGACAGAGGAACTATGGCTACACCTTC. It specifies CASSEGQRNYGYTF.